This T cell receptor beta chain was recovered during a study of T cell responses to AZD1222 COVID-19 vaccine. V lost 2 bases and J 6 bases, leaving 17 bases between the germline ends. Germline values: CDR1 MNHNS, CDR2 SASEGT. There are 16 residues in the CDR3. Profiling relied on immunoSEQ multiplex PCR, and the TCRdb table lists in-frame clones only, not all of them. In the table there are about 68,000 clones, around four fifths of which are singletons. The rearrangement links TRBV6-1 to TRBJ1-5; tentatively, D is TRBD1 (6 bases). The sequenced sample was peripheral blood, obtained on day 0 of AZD1222 vaccination. The receptor was isolated from an adult in good health. CDR3 sequence reads: CASSETLGGWSQPQHF. CDR3 sequence (DNA): TGTGCCAGCAGTGAAACATTAGGGGGTTGGAGTCAGCCCCAGCATTTT.